Presented here are 8 T cell receptor beta chains from one specimen sequenced in a study of cytomegalovirus exposure and HLA in healthy donors. The study ran its PCR with 60 Vbeta and 13 Jbeta primers. The table came from immunoSEQ multiplex PCR; TCRdb's copy has only in-frame clones and leaves some out. The data hold 150,000 or so clones, with over 60% observed a single time. The source material was PBMCs. The source of these receptors is a woman between 18 and 29 years old in good health and CMV-seronegative.

V and J are TRBV5-6 and TRBJ2-5, with TRBD2 as a possible D gene (6 bases). The CDR3 sequence is 16 residues long. The V gene lost 6 bases and the J gene lost 2 bases, with 20 bases spanning the gap. Germline V gives CDR1 SGHDT, CDR2 YYEEEE. The CDR3 coding sequence is TGTGCCAGCATACTCTCGGGGACTGGGTTACAAGAGACCCAGTACTTC. Its translation: CASILSGTGLQETQYF. The variable domain in full, completed from reference TRBV5-6 and TRBJ2-5, reads DAGVTQSPTHLIKTRGQQVTLRCSPKSGHDTVSWYQQALGQGPQFIFQYYEEEERQRGNFPDRFSGHQFPNYSSELNVNALLLGDSALYLCASILSGTGLQETQYFGPGTRLLVL.

The V call is TRBV7-9, the J call TRBJ2-5; TRBD1 aligns across 7 bases. V shed 2 bases, J shed 1 base, and the junction held 4 bases outside the gene matches. Germline CDR1 SEHNR, CDR2 FQNEAQ (reference sequence). The CDR3 extends over 15 amino acids. CDR3 sequence (DNA): TGTGCCAGCAGCTTATTACAGGGGCCCCAAGAGACCCAGTACTTC. Protein: CASSLLQGPQETQYF.

A single count supports this clone. The J gene is TRBJ2-5, the V gene TRBV28; D gene uncertain. The DNA end lines up better with TRBJ2-7; the J call may be wrong. CDR1 is MDHEN and CDR2 is SYDVKM in the germline V gene. The CDR3 covers 14 residues. The CDR3 coding sequence is TGTGCCAGCAGTTTAGACACCTTGGGCTACGAGCAGTACTTC. Translated, it gives CASSLDTLGYEQYF.

The genes are TRBV10-3 and TRBJ2-3; the D is unclear. CDR1 is ENHRY, CDR2 SYGVKD, per germline. Trimming took 2 bases from V and 0 from J, leaving 12 bases between them. The CDR3 runs to 16 residues. For the CDR3, the DNA is TGTGCCATCAGTGAGCGGCAGGTGGCCAGCACAGATACGCAGTATTTT. It specifies CAISERQVASTDTQYF.

The chain's CDR3 is CASSVESGSIHNEQFF. The DNA for the CDR3 is TGTGCCAGCAGCGTAGAAAGCGGGAGTATCCACAATGAGCAGTTCTTC. The chain joins TRBV9 to TRBJ2-1; 8 bases match TRBD2. From germline, CDR1 is SGDLS and CDR2 YYNGEE. The CDR3 has 16 amino acids. V shed 0 bases and J 5 bases; nucleotides not matched to a gene: 7.

This chain uses TRBV5-4 with TRBJ1-1, with 7 positions matching TRBD1. Germline V gene sequence: CDR1 SGHNT, CDR2 YYREEE (reference sequence). V was pared by 9 bases and J by 2 bases, with 10 bases of the junction left unmatched. The CDR3 length is 14 residues. The CDR3 here is CATISRQGNTEAFF. The CDR3 DNA sequence: TGTGCCACCATCTCAAGACAGGGAAACACTGAAGCTTTCTTT.

The rearrangement joins TRBV28 to TRBJ2-5, with D perhaps TRBD1 (6 bases). V lost 1 base, J lost 3 bases, and 15 bases lay in between. The CDR3 has 16 amino acids. CDR1 MDHEN and CDR2 SYDVKM come from the germline V gene. CDR3 protein: CASSLYVGHLEETQYF. For the CDR3, the DNA is TGTGCCAGCAGTTTATATGTGGGACACTTAGAAGAGACCCAGTACTTC.

This clone was picked up a small number of times. The CDR3 loop is CASSLTNRNGYTF. The CDR3 nucleotides are TGTGCCAGCAGCCTGACCAACAGAAATGGCTACACCTTC. The rearrangement joins TRBV5-4 to TRBJ1-2; D gene unclear. The CDR3 spans 13 residues. Trimming left V 4 bases short and J 6 bases short, with 13 bases between. Germline V lookup: CDR1 SGHNT, CDR2 YYREEE (reference sequence).